Described below is a single TCR beta chain sequence and its context. Antigen: not known. Additional DNA sequences in this sample encode the identical CDR3. These data are taken from a study of T cells in narcolepsy. The CDR3 extends over 19 amino acids. The V and J ends lost 4 bases and 2 bases respectively, with 27 bases between them. Germline CDR1 reads SGDLS; CDR2 reads YYNGEE. General study findings and limits: Same-patient CSF and blood CD4+ T cell clonotypes included HCRT-specific and TRIB2-specific autoreactive ones. Blood of same and different patients, but not healthy controls, reportedly held recurring autoreactive clonotypes. No autoreactive T cell clone sequences appeared in some memory CD4+ repertoires.

Libraries were prepared by immunoSEQ multiplex PCR; TCRdb keeps only in-frame clonotypes and omits some of them. The sample gives 25,000 to 35,000 clones, approximately 83% of which show up once; around 0.91% is in the top ten. The genes are TRBV9 and TRBJ1-1; D is possibly TRBD1 (6 bases). This clonotype was sampled from a human donor with narcolepsy. The specimen sequenced was CD45RA- memory CD4+ T cells from PBMCs. The chain's CDR3 is CASSPLTGAGVGVNTEAFF. For the CDR3, the DNA is TGTGCCAGCAGCCCCCTCACGGGGGCAGGGGTAGGGGTTAACACTGAAGCTTTCTTT.